This T cell receptor beta chain was found in a study of sequential checkpoint blockade in melanoma. Study background: Approximately 20 patients had tumor biopsies before treatment and at week 13.

In its sample, this clone ranks as medium-sized. The antigen is not known. Treatment reported: randomized to nivolumab then ipilimumab (arm A) or the reverse (arm B). DNA-damaging chemotherapy had not been given to any patient beforehand. Overall study findings and caveats: Rising tumor T-cell fraction and clonality meant about 30 times likelier benefit.

Assay used: immunoSEQ multiplex PCR; TCRdb lists only in-frame clones, some missing. There are about 2,000 clones in the sample; about 29% occur only once, and less than 25% lies in the top ten. CDR3 length: 15 amino acids. Germline assignment: CDR1 SGHNT and CDR2 YENEEA. The V end lost 5 bases, the J end lost 1 base, and 14 bases lay between the germline ends. Sequencing was performed on tumor tissue (inferred from file names), taken from a patient given nivolumab and ipilimumab in sequence. The TCR was taken from a human donor with melanoma. The chain employs TRBV11-3 and TRBJ1-1; D not resolved. The CDR3 nucleotides are TGTGCCAGCAGCCCCAAGGGAGGGTCGAACACTGAAGCTTTCTTT. Amino acid sequence: CASSPKGGSNTEAFF.